What follows are 20 T cell receptor beta chains derived from one specimen sequenced in a study of blood T cell repertoires in COVID-19. TCRdb's table, derived via immunoSEQ multiplex PCR, lists solely in-frame clones and lacks some. The data contain around 30,000 clones, roughly 90% of them singletons. The sample consisted of peripheral blood. The source is a man aged 55 to 70 with acute or convalescent COVID-19.

The V gene is TRBV7-2, the J gene TRBJ2-7, with 7 bases that match TRBD2. This CDR3 region has 15 residues. V gave up 1 base and J gave up 1 base; unmatched junction bases: 4. Germline CDR1 is SGHTA and CDR2 is FQGNSA. The CDR3 region has the DNA TGTGCCAGCAGCTTAGGGCTAGCGGAGTCCTACGAGCAGTACTTC. Its translation: CASSLGLAESYEQYF.

The J gene is TRBJ1-5, the V gene TRBV19; D not resolved. The CDR3 is 15 residues long. CDR1 is LNHDA and CDR2 is SQIVND in the germline V gene (reference sequence). Trimming pared 6 bases from V and 2 bases from J, leaving 14 bases between. The CDR3 reads CASRTLEGGNQPQHF. CDR3 nucleotide sequence: TGTGCCAGTAGGACATTAGAGGGCGGCAATCAGCCCCAGCATTTT.

The rearrangement uses TRBV6-2 or TRBV6-3 and TRBJ1-2; TRBD1 might be the D (6 bases). With 4 bases removed from V and 2 bases from J, the gap between germline ends came to 14 bases. Germline V lookup: CDR1 MNHEY, CDR2 SVGEGT. The length of the CDR3 is 15 residues. CDR3 loop: CASSFTADSNYGYTF. CDR3 nucleotides: TGTGCCAGCAGTTTCACCGCGGACAGCAACTATGGCTACACCTTC.

The chain employs TRBV11-3 and TRBJ2-1, with 10 bases fitting TRBD2. CDR1 is SGHNT and CDR2 is YENEEA in the germline V gene. CDR3 length equals 14 residues. Unmatched junction bases numbered 3, after V lost 5 bases and J lost 5 bases. Written as DNA, the CDR3 is TGTGCCAGCAGCCCCGGGACTAGCGACAATGAGCAGTTCTTC. It translates to CASSPGTSDNEQFF.

The rearrangement joins TRBV18 to TRBJ1-4; D perhaps matches TRBD1 (6 bases). The germline gives CDR1 KGHSH, CDR2 LQKENI. V lost 3 bases to trimming and J lost 5 bases, with 13 bases between them. The CDR3 runs 15 residues. CDR3 nucleotides: TGTGCCAGCTCACCGTTCGGGACAATCAATGAAAAACTGTTTTTT. This encodes CASSPFGTINEKLFF.

V gene TRBV4-1 combines with J gene TRBJ1-2; TRBD1 might be the D (5 bases). This CDR3 has 14 amino acids. Germline V CDR1 and CDR2: MGHRA, YSYEKL. Between the trimmed V and J ends, which lost 1 base and 4 bases, there was a span of 10 bases. In DNA form, the CDR3 reads TGCGCCAGCAGCCAAGCCGGGGGTGGCTATGGCTACACCTTC. This sequence encodes CASSQAGGGYGYTF.

The chain links TRBV24-1 to TRBJ2-3; no clear D gene. The CDR3 consists of 14 residues. The V end lost 3 bases, the J end lost 3 bases, and 9 bases lay between the germline ends. Germline CDR1 is KGHDR and CDR2 is SFDVKD. CDR3 coding DNA: TGTGCCACCAGTGATCGGGTCTTTACAGATACGCAGTATTTT. Its translation: CATSDRVFTDTQYF.

V usage is TRBV18 and J usage is TRBJ2-2, with a weak D call TRBD1 (5 bases). Trimming stripped 2 bases from V and 3 bases from J, with 7 bases between. CDR1 and CDR2 (germline): KGHSH, LQKENI. This CDR3 has 14 amino acids. The CDR3 protein is CASSPKGYTGELFF. The DNA of the CDR3 is TGTGCCAGCTCACCAAAGGGGTACACCGGGGAGCTGTTTTTT.

This clone was seen only once. V usage is TRBV2 and J usage is TRBJ1-1; 7 bases line up with TRBD1. The junction had 5 bases not matched to a gene; V was cut back by 6 bases and J by 1 base. The CDR3 sequence is 14 residues long. In germline, CDR1 is SNHLY, CDR2 FYNNEI. The CDR3 DNA sequence: TGTGCCAGCAGGAAGGGACAGAGGAACACTGAAGCTTTCTTT. This gives the protein CASRKGQRNTEAFF.

The chain links TRBV27 to TRBJ2-5; a possible D gene is TRBD2 (6 bases). Germline CDR1 is MNHEY and CDR2 is SMNVEV (reference sequence). Trimming removed 4 bases at V and 2 bases at J, with 14 bases between. The CDR3 runs 15 residues. The CDR3 sequence is CASSSIGLNQETQYF. The CDR3 region has the DNA TGTGCCAGCAGTTCTATCGGACTAAATCAAGAGACCCAGTACTTC.

V gene TRBV11-3 combines with J gene TRBJ1-1, with D hard to call. Germline V gene sequence: CDR1 SGHNT, CDR2 YENEEA. The germline V and J ends were trimmed by 3 bases and 1 base, with 6 bases remaining between them. The CDR3 spans 13 residues. The CDR3 DNA sequence: TGTGCCAGCAGCTTCACAGAGAACACTGAAGCTTTCTTT. Translation: CASSFTENTEAFF.

This chain connects TRBV14 to TRBJ2-1, with D tentatively TRBD2 (5 bases). This CDR3 region has 15 residues. CDR1 SGHDN and CDR2 FVKESK come from the germline V gene. Trimming cost V 1 base and J 9 bases, with 16 bases left between them. The CDR3 DNA reads TGTGCCAGCAGCCAAGTTCGGGGTAGCGTTTTTGAGCAGTTCTTC. It translates to CASSQVRGSVFEQFF.

This sequence joins TRBV7-8 and TRBJ2-4; 15 positions agree with TRBD2. CDR1 SGHVS and CDR2 FQNEAQ come from the germline V gene. The CDR3 contains 18 residues. V dropped 5 bases and J dropped 3; count of bases not matched to a gene: 8. CDR3 in DNA: TGTGCCAGCAGCCCAGGACTAGCGGGAGGGCCCGACAAAAACATTCAGTACTTC. It specifies CASSPGLAGGPDKNIQYF.

This clone is a singleton in its sample. The V call is TRBV7-9, the J call TRBJ2-2; 8 nucleotides agree with TRBD1. Trimming took 4 bases from V and 5 from J; bases not matched to a gene: 6. This CDR3 region has 15 residues. The germline gives CDR1 SEHNR, CDR2 FQNEAQ (reference sequence). In DNA, the CDR3 is TGTGCCAGCAGCTCCGGACAGGGATTTACCGGGGAGCTGTTTTTT. This sequence encodes CASSSGQGFTGELFF.

In its sample, this clone was seen once. The V call is TRBV7-9, the J call TRBJ1-1; D gene unclear. This CDR3 has 15 amino acids. Trimming shortened V by 0 bases and J by 3 bases, and 11 bases separated the two germline ends. Germline V gene sequence: CDR1 SEHNR, CDR2 FQNEAQ (reference sequence). The CDR3 DNA sequence: TGTGCCAGCAGCTTAGCGGCGGGCCTCTACACTGAAGCTTTCTTT. It is translated as CASSLAAGLYTEAFF.

This clone appeared a few times. The genes are TRBV14 and TRBJ2-5; 7 bases match TRBD2. The CDR3 contains 15 residues. Germline values: CDR1 SGHDN, CDR2 FVKESK. With 4 bases clipped from V and 2 bases from J, the junction kept 7 bases outside the gene matches. CDR3 in amino acids: CASSRLRGEQETQYF. The CDR3, as DNA: TGTGCCAGCAGCCGTCTACGGGGGGAACAAGAGACCCAGTACTTC.

The chain is built from TRBV7-2 and TRBJ2-7; D gene unclear. V lost 1 base and J lost 0, with 7 bases in between. The CDR3 totals 14 residues. Germline V gives CDR1 SGHTA, CDR2 FQGNSA. The CDR3 nucleotides read TGTGCCAGCAGCTTAGACGTCTACTCCTACGAGCAGTACTTC. Its protein product is CASSLDVYSYEQYF.

The chain recombines TRBV10-3 with TRBJ2-7; 9 nucleotides match TRBD2. This CDR3 is built from 16 residues. The V and J ends lost 3 bases and 0 bases, in that order; junction bases with no gene match: 6. Germline assignment: CDR1 ENHRY and CDR2 SYGVKD. CDR3 DNA: TGTGCCATCAGTGACCTGCTAGCGGGAAGCTCCTACGAGCAGTACTTC. Translated: CAISDLLAGSSYEQYF.

The chain uses TRBV5-1 and TRBJ2-1, with 9 bases identical to TRBD1. CDR1 and CDR2 (germline): SGHRS, YFSETQ. V trimming: 4 bases; J trimming: 3 bases; junction bases outside the gene matches: 5. The CDR3 has 15 amino acids. The CDR3 loop reads CASSVDRGFYNEQFF. DNA of the CDR3: TGCGCCAGCAGCGTTGACAGGGGGTTCTACAATGAGCAGTTCTTC.

The V and J genes are TRBV5-1 and TRBJ2-1; 7 nucleotides align to TRBD2. Per germline, CDR1 SGHRS and CDR2 YFSETQ. The trim removed 4 bases at V and 2 bases at J, leaving 6 bases unmatched. The CDR3 sequence is 15 residues long. DNA for the CDR3: TGCGCCAGCAGCCTTGCTAGCGGAGCCTACAATGAGCAGTTCTTC. Protein sequence: CASSLASGAYNEQFF.